The 5 T cell receptor beta chains listed next were all sequenced from one sample in a study of Ad26.COV2.S vaccination and SARS-CoV-2 variants. Sample treatment: some 20 received Ad26.COV2.S at low or high dose, single or two shots; 5 received placebo; per-sample allocation not given. At day 63 after the first vaccine or placebo injection, samples were drawn. Sequenced by immunoSEQ multiplex PCR; TCRdb stores in-frame clones only, minus some. This sample has around 450,000 clones, with approximately 89% found just once. This material consisted of peripheral blood, taken in a trial of Ad26.COV2.S vaccine versus placebo. These receptors all come from a person aged 18-65 years who received the Ad26.COV2.S COVID-19 vaccine or a placebo.

The chain joins TRBV28 to TRBJ2-2, with TRBD1 matching 8 bases. Germline CDR1 reads MDHEN; CDR2 reads SYDVKM. The CDR3 runs to 16 residues. The trim removed 1 base at V and 5 bases at J, leaving 6 bases unmatched. CDR3 DNA sequence: TGTGCCAGCAGTTTATCCCCGACAGGGGCAACCGGGGAGCTGTTTTTT. Its protein product is CASSLSPTGATGELFF.

The chain links TRBV5-5 to TRBJ2-2, with 8 nucleotides matching TRBD1. This CDR3 has 15 residues. V dropped 2 bases and J dropped 1; count of bases not matched to a gene: 1. Germline lookup yields CDR1 SGHKS and CDR2 YYEKEE (reference sequence). In DNA, the CDR3 is TGTGCCAGCAGCTTAGGGACAGGGAACACCGGGGAGCTGTTTTTT. Translating it yields CASSLGTGNTGELFF.

The V gene is TRBV5-1, the J gene TRBJ1-4; 7 bases align to TRBD1. CDR1 and CDR2 (germline): SGHRS, YFSETQ. The CDR3 is made up of 15 amino acids. With 0 bases clipped from V and 8 bases from J, the junction kept 7 bases outside the gene matches. The CDR3 bases are TGCGCCAGCAGCTTGGCCGGGACAGAAGGCGAAAAACTGTTTTTT. Protein: CASSLAGTEGEKLFF.

V gene TRBV29-1 combines with J gene TRBJ1-2, with D hard to call. Trimming took 4 bases from V and 8 from J, leaving 14 bases between them. This CDR3 has 12 residues. The germline V gene encodes CDR1 SQVTM and CDR2 ANQGSEA. The CDR3 DNA sequence: TGCAGCGTTGGTATTTCGGGTTGGGGCTACACCTTC. Encoded protein: CSVGISGWGYTF.

V and J are TRBV18 and TRBJ1-1; D gene ambiguous. V was cut by 1 base and J by 3 bases, with 15 bases left in between. The CDR3 runs to 16 residues. Germline V CDR1 and CDR2: KGHSH, LQKENI. The CDR3 DNA is TGTGCCAGCTCACCACAAAGCGCCCCCGGGGACACTGAAGCTTTCTTT. Its translation is CASSPQSAPGDTEAFF. The full variable domain, in which reference TRBV18 and TRBJ1-1 provide the parts outside the CDR3, is NAGVMQNPRHLVRRRGQEARLRCSPMKGHSHVYWYRQLPEEGLKFMVYLQKENIIDESGMPKERFSAEFPKEGPSILRIQQVVRGDSAAYFCASSPQSAPGDTEAFFGQGTRLTVV.